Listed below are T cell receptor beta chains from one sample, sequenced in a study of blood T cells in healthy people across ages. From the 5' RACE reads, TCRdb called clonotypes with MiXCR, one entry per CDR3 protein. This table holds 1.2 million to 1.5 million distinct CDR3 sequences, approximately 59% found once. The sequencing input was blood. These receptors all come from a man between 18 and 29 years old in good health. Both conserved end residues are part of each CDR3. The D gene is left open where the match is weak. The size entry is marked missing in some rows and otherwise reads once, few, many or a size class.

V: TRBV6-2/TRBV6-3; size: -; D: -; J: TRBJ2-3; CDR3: CASDGAAVGDTQYF; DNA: TGTGCCAGCGACGGGGCAGCTGTTGGAGATACGCAGTATTTT
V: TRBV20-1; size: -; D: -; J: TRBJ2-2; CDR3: CSARTGGAGELFF; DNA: TGCAGTGCTAGAACAGGGGGGGCCGGGGAGCTGTTTTTT
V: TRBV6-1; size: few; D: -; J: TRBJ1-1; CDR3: CASSEEGGEAFF; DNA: TGTGCCAGCAGTGAAGAGGGTGGTGAAGCTTTCTTT
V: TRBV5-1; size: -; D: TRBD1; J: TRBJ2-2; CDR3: CASSPTRGPTGELFF; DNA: TGCGCCAGCAGCCCAACTAGGGGGCCCACCGGGGAGCTGTTTTTT
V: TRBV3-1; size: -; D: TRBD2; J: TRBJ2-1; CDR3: CASSPNSGRAPNEQFF; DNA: TGTGCCAGCAGCCCTAATAGCGGGAGGGCACCCAATGAGCAGTTCTTC
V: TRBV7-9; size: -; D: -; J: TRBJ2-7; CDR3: CASSSPTLPQEQYF; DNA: TGTGCCAGCAGTTCCCCGACACTACCGCAGGAGCAGTACTTC
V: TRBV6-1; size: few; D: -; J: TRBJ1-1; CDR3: CASSGLNLEAFF; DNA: TGTGCCAGCAGTGGTCTAAACCTTGAAGCTTTCTTT
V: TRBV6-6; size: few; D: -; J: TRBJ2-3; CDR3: CASTGSNQGADTQYF; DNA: TGTGCCAGCACTGGGTCAAACCAAGGCGCAGATACGCAGTATTTT
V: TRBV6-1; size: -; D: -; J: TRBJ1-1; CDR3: CASPKTPDSLNTEAFF; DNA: TGTGCCAGCCCAAAAACCCCCGACAGCCTCAACACTGAAGCTTTCTTT
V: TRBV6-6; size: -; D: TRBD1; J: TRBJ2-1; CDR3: CASSQSHRQGVNEQFF; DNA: TGTGCCAGCAGTCAATCCCATCGACAGGGGGTTAATGAGCAGTTCTTC
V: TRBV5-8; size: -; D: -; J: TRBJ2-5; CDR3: CASSSLRDQSETQYF; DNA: TGTGCCAGCAGCTCACTCCGGGACCAGTCGGAGACCCAGTACTTC
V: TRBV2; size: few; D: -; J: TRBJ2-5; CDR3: CAAIGPQETQYF; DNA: TGTGCCGCTATCGGTCCCCAAGAGACCCAGTACTTC
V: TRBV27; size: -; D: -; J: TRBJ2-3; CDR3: CASRIVGTDTQYF; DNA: TGTGCCAGCAGGATCGTCGGCACAGATACGCAGTATTTT
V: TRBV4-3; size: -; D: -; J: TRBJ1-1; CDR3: CASSREGSGNTEAFF; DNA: TGCGCCAGCAGCCGGGAAGGGTCAGGAAACACTGAAGCTTTCTTT
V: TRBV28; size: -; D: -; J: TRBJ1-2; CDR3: CASSLLVAGGHGPNYGYTF; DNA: TGTGCCAGCAGTTTATTGGTGGCGGGCGGTCACGGTCCCAACTATGGCTACACCTTC
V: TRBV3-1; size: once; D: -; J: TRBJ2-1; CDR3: CASSEGFGGGSSYNEQFF; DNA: TGTGCCAGCAGCGAAGGTTTTGGAGGGGGCAGCTCCTACAATGAGCAGTTCTTC
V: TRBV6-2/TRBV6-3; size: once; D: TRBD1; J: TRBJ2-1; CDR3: CASSHWGQGGISNEQFF; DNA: TGTGCCAGCAGCCACTGGGGACAGGGAGGGATTAGCAATGAGCAGTTCTTC
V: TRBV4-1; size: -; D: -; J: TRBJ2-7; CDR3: CATRGPGAAYEQYF; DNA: TGCGCCACCAGGGGCCCAGGGGCGGCCTACGAGCAGTACTTC
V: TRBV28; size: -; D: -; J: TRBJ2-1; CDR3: CASSRPWEGAENEQFF; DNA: TGTGCCAGCAGCCGGCCGTGGGAGGGGGCTGAGAATGAGCAGTTCTTC
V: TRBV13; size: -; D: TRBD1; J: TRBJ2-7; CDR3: CASSFRRTGMHEQYF; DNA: TGTGCCAGCAGCTTTAGGCGGACAGGGATGCACGAGCAGTACTTC
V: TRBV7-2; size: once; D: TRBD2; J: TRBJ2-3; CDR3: CASSLLAGALTDTQYF; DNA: TGTGCCAGCAGCTTACTAGCGGGGGCCCTCACAGATACGCAGTATTTT
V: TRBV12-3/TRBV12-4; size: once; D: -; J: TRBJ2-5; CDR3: CASSGEVETQYF; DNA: TGTGCCAGCAGCGGGGAAGTGGAGACCCAGTACTTC
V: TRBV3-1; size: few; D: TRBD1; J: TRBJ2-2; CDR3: CASSQGQGGTGELFF; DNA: TGTGCCAGCAGCCAAGGACAGGGTGGGACCGGGGAGCTGTTTTTT
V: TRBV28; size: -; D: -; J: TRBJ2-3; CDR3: CASSLQRTSTDTQYF; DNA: TGTGCCAGCAGTTTACAGCGGACTAGCACAGATACGCAGTATTTT
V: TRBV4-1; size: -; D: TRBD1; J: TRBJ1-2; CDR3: CASSQSPRGQVVLYGYTF; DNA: TGCGCCAGCAGCCAATCCCCGCGGGGACAGGTGGTACTATATGGCTACACCTTC
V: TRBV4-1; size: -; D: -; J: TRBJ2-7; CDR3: CASSLDGGVSEQYF; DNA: TGCGCCAGCAGCCTCGATGGCGGGGTCTCTGAGCAGTACTTC